Following are 19 T cell receptor beta chains from one sample sequenced in a study of cytomegalovirus exposure and HLA in healthy donors. It was with 60 Vbeta and 13 Jbeta primers that the PCR ran. Here immunoSEQ multiplex PCR was the method, and the copy in TCRdb shows in-frame clones only, minus some. In the table there are around 150,000 clones, roughly 80% of which are singletons. The source material was PBMCs. Receptor source: a man aged 18 to 29 in good health and CMV-seropositive.

The genes are TRBV5-1 and TRBJ2-7; 7 bases map to TRBD2. The V segment lost 0 bases and the J segment 3 bases; nucleotides outside the gene matches: 6. Germline V gene sequence: CDR1 SGHRS, CDR2 YFSETQ. The CDR3 is 15 residues long. The CDR3 sequence is CASSLVSPGGYEQYF. CDR3 DNA sequence: TGCGCCAGCAGCTTGGTATCCCCGGGGGGCTACGAGCAGTACTTC.

The chain employs TRBV4-1 and TRBJ2-5; possibly TRBD2 for D (7 bases). The CDR3 covers 15 residues. Germline V lookup: CDR1 MGHRA, CDR2 YSYEKL. Trimming removed 5 bases from V and 5 bases from J, with 18 bases in between. This CDR3 reads CASSYGGRQSETQYF. CDR3 nucleotides: TGCGCCAGCAGCTACGGGGGGCGGCAAAGTGAGACCCAGTACTTC.

V gene TRBV6-5 combines with J gene TRBJ2-2; no clear D. Germline V gene sequence: CDR1 MNHEY, CDR2 SVGAGI. This CDR3 is 16 amino acids long. The V and J ends lost 0 bases and 3 bases respectively, with 11 bases between them. For the CDR3, the DNA is TGTGCCAGCAGTTACTCGAGAAACCCGGACACCGGGGAGCTGTTTTTT. Translation gives CASSYSRNPDTGELFF.

The chain is built from TRBV7-2 and TRBJ1-1; 7 nucleotides agree with TRBD1. J was trimmed by 0 bases and V by 5 bases; bases with no gene match: 0. Per the germline V gene, CDR1 is SGHTA and CDR2 is FQGNSA. The CDR3 length is 13 residues. Here the CDR3 reads CASSTGVNTEAFF. Here the CDR3 DNA reads TGTGCCAGCAGCACAGGGGTGAACACTGAAGCTTTCTTT. Combining the CDR3 with reference TRBV7-2 and TRBJ1-1 gives the whole variable domain GAGVSQSPSNKVTEKGKDVELRCDPISGHTALYWYRQSLGQGLEFLIYFQGNSAPDKSGLPSDRFSAERTGGSVSTLTIQRTQQEDSAVYLCASSTGVNTEAFFGQGTRLTVV.

The chain carries TRBV4-1 and TRBJ2-3; unclear D gene. The V and J ends lost 4 bases and 1 base respectively, with 12 bases between them. Germline CDR1 and CDR2: MGHRA and YSYEKL. The length of the CDR3 is 15 residues. The CDR3 loop reads CASSRNLEGTDTQYF. For the CDR3, the DNA is TGCGCCAGCAGCCGGAACCTCGAGGGCACAGATACGCAGTATTTT.

This chain uses TRBV19 with TRBJ1-1; unclear D gene. In germline, CDR1 is LNHDA, CDR2 SQIVND (reference sequence). The CDR3 consists of 16 residues. V was shortened by 9 bases and J by 1 base, with 21 bases between the two germline ends. CDR3 DNA: TGTGCCAGCACCCCATCTCCCCCAGGCAAGAACACTGAAGCTTTCTTT. Translation: CASTPSPPGKNTEAFF.

The chain carries TRBV6-5 and TRBJ1-5, with D possibly TRBD1 on 6 matching bases. V was clipped by 6 bases and J by 3 bases, with 15 bases between them. From germline, CDR1 is MNHEY and CDR2 SVGAGI. The CDR3 is 15 amino acids. The CDR3 nucleotides are TGTGCCAGCAGATCGGACAGCCCGGTCAATCAGCCCCAGCATTTT. Protein product: CASRSDSPVNQPQHF.

The gene calls are TRBV5-1 and TRBJ2-3; 8 bases fit TRBD1. CDR3 length equals 15 residues. Germline loops: CDR1 SGHRS, CDR2 YFSETQ. With 0 bases clipped from V and 6 bases from J, the junction kept 6 bases outside the gene matches. The CDR3 DNA follows: TGCGCCAGCAGCTTGGAGGACAGGGTAAAGGATACGCAGTATTTT. Amino acids: CASSLEDRVKDTQYF.

The chain uses TRBV4-1 and TRBJ2-7, with 7 bases fitting TRBD1. The CDR3 sequence is 16 residues long. V was clipped by 1 base and J by 1 base; unmatched bases: 7. In germline, CDR1 is MGHRA, CDR2 YSYEKL. In nucleotides, the CDR3 is TGCGCCAGCAGCCAAGCCCAGGGGGAACGGTCCTACGAGCAGTACTTC. Its protein product is CASSQAQGERSYEQYF.

The chain is built from TRBV10-3 and TRBJ2-2; 9 bases are a match to TRBD2. Per the germline V gene, CDR1 is ENHRY and CDR2 is SYGVKD. This CDR3 spans 14 amino acids. The V and J ends lost 5 bases and 4 bases, in that order; junction bases with no gene match: 2. The CDR3 coding sequence is TGTGCCATCAGTCCGACTAGCGGCACCGGGGAGCTGTTTTTT. Translating it yields CAISPTSGTGELFF.

V and J are TRBV5-1 and TRBJ2-7; maybe TRBD1 (7 bases). CDR1 and CDR2 from the germline V gene are SGHRS and YFSETQ. Trimming stripped 4 bases from V and 2 bases from J, with 16 bases between. The CDR3 sequence is 15 residues long. For the CDR3, the DNA is TGCGCCAGCAGCCCGGGAGACAGGGCAACCTACGAGCAGTACTTC. Translation: CASSPGDRATYEQYF.

This clone was seen a few times. The junction departs from the called germline gene at one end, perhaps through a read error. This chain connects TRBV7-9 to TRBJ1-1; D not resolved. Looked up from germline, CDR1 is SEHNR and CDR2 is FQNEAQ (reference sequence). The CDR3 contains 12 residues. CDR3 sequence reads: CSSSLYVTEAFF. In DNA form, the CDR3 reads TGTTCCAGCAGCTTGTATGTCACTGAAGCTTTCTTT.

This clone was recorded only once. V and J are TRBV30 and TRBJ2-1; tentatively, D is TRBD2 (6 bases). With 0 bases removed from V and 4 bases from J, the gap between germline ends came to 13 bases. CDR1 is GTSNPN and CDR2 is SVGIG in the germline V gene (reference sequence). This CDR3 is built from 15 residues. The CDR3 loop reads CAWSVRGRTYNEQFF. The CDR3 nucleotides are TGTGCCTGGAGTGTACGTGGGAGGACATACAATGAGCAGTTCTTC.

The chain uses TRBV5-5 and TRBJ1-4; 9 nucleotides agree with TRBD1. The CDR3 sequence is 16 residues long. V lost 4 bases, J lost 0 bases, and 4 bases stayed unmatched. Germline CDR1 reads SGHKS; CDR2 reads YYEKEE (reference sequence). For the CDR3, the DNA is TGTGCCAGCAGCCCTGGGACAGGGACAACTAATGAAAAACTGTTTTTT. Encoded protein: CASSPGTGTTNEKLFF.

The V gene is TRBV18, the J gene TRBJ2-7, with D perhaps TRBD2 (5 bases). The CDR3 is made up of 16 amino acids. V was clipped by 3 bases and J by 0 bases, with 15 bases between them. CDR1 is KGHSH and CDR2 is LQKENI in the germline V gene. CDR3 sequence: CASSPTPAVNSYEQYF. As DNA, the CDR3 is TGTGCCAGCTCACCCACCCCAGCGGTTAACTCCTACGAGCAGTACTTC. The whole variable domain, remainder taken from reference TRBV18 and TRBJ2-7, is NAGVMQNPRHLVRRRGQEARLRCSPMKGHSHVYWYRQLPEEGLKFMVYLQKENIIDESGMPKERFSAEFPKEGPSILRIQQVVRGDSAAYFCASSPTPAVNSYEQYFGPGTRLTVT.

The table lists this clone with a few counts. CDR3 sequence (DNA): TGTGCCAGTAGGCTCCGGGACACAAATGAAAAACTGTTTTTT. This sequence encodes CASRLRDTNEKLFF. This sequence joins TRBV19 and TRBJ1-4; tentatively, D is TRBD1 (6 bases). The CDR3 extends over 14 amino acids. The germline V gene has CDR1 LNHDA and CDR2 SQIVND (reference sequence). V lost 6 bases and J lost 5, with 13 bases in between.

This chain links TRBV28 with TRBJ2-2; D is perhaps TRBD1 (5 bases). From germline, CDR1 is MDHEN and CDR2 SYDVKM. CDR3 size: 13 residues. V lost 6 bases to trimming and J lost 5 bases, with 10 bases between them. CDR3 sequence reads: CASRLGQTGELFF. As DNA, the CDR3 is TGTGCCAGCAGATTAGGACAAACCGGGGAGCTGTTTTTT.

This clone was seen just once. The same CDR3 also results from other DNA sequences found in this sample. The chain uses TRBV6-5 and TRBJ1-4, with unresolved D. Deletions cut 6 bases from V and 8 bases from J, with 13 bases between. Per the germline V gene, CDR1 is MNHEY and CDR2 is SVGAGI. The CDR3 sequence is 13 residues long. The CDR3 region is CASSRRRREKLFF. DNA for the CDR3: TGTGCCAGCAGCCGAAGACGGAGAGAAAAACTGTTTTTT.

This clone was counted a few times. This chain joins TRBV28 and TRBJ2-2, with 9 bases lining up with TRBD1. Germline lookup yields CDR1 MDHEN and CDR2 SYDVKM. Trimming took 8 bases from V and 6 from J; bases not matched to a gene: 7. The length of the CDR3 is 14 residues. The CDR3 sequence is CASGGQGYSGELFF. In DNA form, the CDR3 reads TGTGCCAGCGGTGGACAGGGGTATTCCGGGGAGCTGTTTTTT. Full variable domain (missing parts from reference TRBV28 and TRBJ2-2): DVKVTQSSRYLVKRTGEKVFLECVQDMDHENMFWYRQDPGLGLRLIYFSYDVKMKEKGDIPEGYSVSREKKERFSLILESASTNQTSMYLCASGGQGYSGELFFGEGSRLTVL.